What follows are 7 T cell receptor beta chains derived from one specimen sequenced in a study of cytomegalovirus exposure and HLA in healthy donors. The table came from immunoSEQ multiplex PCR; TCRdb's copy has only in-frame clones and leaves some out. The table lists hundreds of thousands of clones, over 70% of them singletons. Sequencing was performed on PBMCs. The receptors derive from a woman in her twenties or thirties in good health and CMV-seropositive.

This clone showed up just a few times. This rearrangement joins TRBV13 to TRBJ1-1, with 8 bases that match TRBD1. The junction had 7 bases not matched to a gene; V was cut back by 5 bases and J by 2 bases. The length of the CDR3 is 15 residues. In germline, CDR1 is PRHDT, CDR2 FYEKMQ (reference sequence). The CDR3 reads CASSGRTGKNTEAFF. Here the CDR3 DNA reads TGTGCCAGCAGCGGACGGACAGGGAAAAACACTGAAGCTTTCTTT.

CDR3 bases: TGTGCCAGCTCACGTAAGGGAGGAGATATGTTTGTGGACGAGCAGTACTTC. This encodes CASSRKGGDMFVDEQYF. The chain recombines TRBV18 with TRBJ2-7; the D gene is possibly TRBD2 (6 bases). The CDR3 is 17 residues long. Germline CDR1 KGHSH, CDR2 LQKENI. V was clipped by 4 bases and J by 5 bases, with 24 bases between them.

This sequence joins TRBV5-6 and TRBJ2-7; 8 bases fit TRBD1. With V trimmed by 4 bases and J by 2 bases, 8 bases remained unmatched. Germline values: CDR1 SGHDT, CDR2 YYEEEE. The CDR3 totals 15 residues. CDR3: CASSPTGTGAYEQYF. For the CDR3, the DNA is TGTGCCAGCAGCCCCACCGGGACAGGCGCCTACGAGCAGTACTTC.

The chain carries TRBV7-2 and TRBJ1-4, with a tentative D call TRBD1 (6 bases). Germline V lookup: CDR1 SGHTA, CDR2 FQGNSA. Trimming pared 5 bases from V and 13 bases from J, leaving 17 bases between. CDR3 length: 13 amino acids. CDR3: CASSLYPGDILFF. The CDR3 DNA sequence: TGTGCCAGCAGCCTCTACCCCGGGGACATACTGTTTTTT.

The chain recombines TRBV5-1 with TRBJ2-3; no clear D gene. The CDR3 is made up of 14 amino acids. Trimming pared 0 bases from V and 3 bases from J, leaving 8 bases between. Germline lookup yields CDR1 SGHRS and CDR2 YFSETQ. CDR3 sequence reads: CASSLDGGTDTQYF. CDR3 DNA: TGCGCCAGCAGCTTGGATGGTGGGACAGATACGCAGTATTTT.

J is TRBJ2-6 and V is TRBV9; D gene uncertain. The CDR3 has 14 residues. V was pared by 0 bases and J by 2 bases, with 3 bases between. CDR1 is SGDLS and CDR2 is YYNGEE in the germline V gene. The CDR3 nucleotides read TGTGCCAGCAGCGTAGTGGCTGGGGCCAACGTCCTGACTTTC. Its protein product is CASSVVAGANVLTF. Using reference TRBV9 and TRBJ2-6 for the parts outside the CDR3, the full variable domain is DSGVTQTPKHLITATGQRVTLRCSPRSGDLSVYWYQQSLDQGLQFLIQYYNGEERAKGNILERFSAQQFPDLHSELNLSSLELGDSALYFCASSVVAGANVLTFGAGSRLTVL.

The rearrangement uses TRBV2 and TRBJ1-4; D remains ambiguous. This CDR3 has 16 residues. The V end was cut by 2 bases, the J end by 3 bases, with 13 bases between. CDR1 and CDR2 from the germline V gene are SNHLY and FYNNEI. DNA for the CDR3: TGTGCCAGCAGTGAACTAAAAGGAGGGCCTAATGAAAAACTGTTTTTT. It is translated as CASSELKGGPNEKLFF.